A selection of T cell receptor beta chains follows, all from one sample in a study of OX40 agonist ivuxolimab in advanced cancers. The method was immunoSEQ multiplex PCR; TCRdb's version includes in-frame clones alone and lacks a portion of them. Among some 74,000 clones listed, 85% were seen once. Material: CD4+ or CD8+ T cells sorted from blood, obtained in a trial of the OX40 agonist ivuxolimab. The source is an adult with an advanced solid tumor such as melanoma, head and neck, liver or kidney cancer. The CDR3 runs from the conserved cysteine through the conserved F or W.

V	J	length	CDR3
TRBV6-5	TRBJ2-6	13	CASRPSGANVLTF
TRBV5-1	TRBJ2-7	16	CASSLGLGRDSAEQYF
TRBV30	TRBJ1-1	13	CAWSLALNTEAFF
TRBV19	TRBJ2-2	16	CASKPGLAANTGELFF
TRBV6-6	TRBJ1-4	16	CASIKSVRTTNEKLFF
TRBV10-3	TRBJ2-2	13	CAIRGGRTGELFF
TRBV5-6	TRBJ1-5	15	CASSSGQAPNQPQHF
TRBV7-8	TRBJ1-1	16	CASSLRTGNPATEAFF
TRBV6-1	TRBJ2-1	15	CASRSGRVSYNEQFF
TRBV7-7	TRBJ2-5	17	CASSSPSDRQGQETQYF
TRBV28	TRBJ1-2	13	CASSLGGHYGYTF
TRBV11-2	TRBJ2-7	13	CASSLDLGYEQYF
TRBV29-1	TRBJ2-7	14	CSAAGTGGQYEQYF